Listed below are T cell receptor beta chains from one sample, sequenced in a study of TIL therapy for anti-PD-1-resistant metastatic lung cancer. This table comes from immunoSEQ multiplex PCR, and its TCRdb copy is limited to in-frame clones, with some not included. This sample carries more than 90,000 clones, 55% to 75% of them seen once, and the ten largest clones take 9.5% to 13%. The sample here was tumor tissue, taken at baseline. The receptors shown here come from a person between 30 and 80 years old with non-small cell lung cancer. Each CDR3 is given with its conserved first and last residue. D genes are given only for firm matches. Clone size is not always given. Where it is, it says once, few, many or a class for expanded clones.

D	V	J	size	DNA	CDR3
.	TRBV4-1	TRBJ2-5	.	TGCGCCAGCAGCCAAGATTCAGGGACCCAGTACTTC	CASSQDSGTQYF
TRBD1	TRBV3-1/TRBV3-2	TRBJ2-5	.	TGTGCCAGCAGCCAAAGGGAGACAGGGGGCGCGGAGGAGACCCAGTACTTC	CASSQRETGGAEETQYF
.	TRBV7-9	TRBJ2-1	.	TGTGCCAGCAGCTTTTTGGGGTCCGCCGGTAAGAATGAGCAGTTCTTC	CASSFLGSAGKNEQFF
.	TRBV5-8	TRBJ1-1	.	TGTGGTGGTAGGGACGGACGATCTTTAACTGAAGCTTTCTTT	CGGRDGRSLTEAFF
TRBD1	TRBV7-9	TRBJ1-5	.	TGTGCCAGCAGCTTAGCGGTTCGGACAGGGGATCAGCCCCAGCATTTT	CASSLAVRTGDQPQHF
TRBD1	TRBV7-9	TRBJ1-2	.	TGTGCCAGCAGCTTAGCCTACGGCCGACAGGGCATCGATGGCTACACCTTC	CASSLAYGRQGIDGYTF
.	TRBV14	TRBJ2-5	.	TGTGCCAGCAGCCAATCGCGGGGGAACTCAGGGGGGACCCAGTACTTC	CASSQSRGNSGGTQYF
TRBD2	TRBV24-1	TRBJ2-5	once	TGTGCCACCAGTGAACCGGGACTAGCGGGAGCCCTACAAGAGACCCAGTACTTC	CATSEPGLAGALQETQYF
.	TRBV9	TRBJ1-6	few	TGTGCCAGCAGCGCCCAGGAAAGGGTTGGATCACCCCTCCACTTT	CASSAQERVGSPLHF
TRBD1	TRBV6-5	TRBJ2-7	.	TGTGCCAGCCAGAGACAGGGGGCCTACGAGCAGTACTTC	CASQRQGAYEQYF
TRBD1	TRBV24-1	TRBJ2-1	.	TGTGCCACCAGTGACCCGGGACAGGGCGGGTATGAGCAGTTCTTC	CATSDPGQGGYEQFF
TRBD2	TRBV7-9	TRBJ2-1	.	TGTGCCAGCAGCGTATTACTAGCGGGGGAGGGGCAGTTCTTC	CASSVLLAGEGQFF
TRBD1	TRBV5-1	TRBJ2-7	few	TGCGCCAGCAGCCTGGAGTTGGGCAGGGGGTACGAGCAGTACTTC	CASSLELGRGYEQYF
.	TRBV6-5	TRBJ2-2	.	TGTGCCAGCAGCCCCCCCCCGCTATACACCGGGGAGCTGTTTTTT	CASSPPPLYTGELFF
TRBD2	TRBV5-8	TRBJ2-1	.	TGTGCCAGCAGCTTGGGTAGCGGGGGCCTGAATGAGCAGTTCTTC	CASSLGSGGLNEQFF
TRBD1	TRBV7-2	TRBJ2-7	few	TGTGCCAGCAGCTTAGGCCCCAGGGGGCGATCCTACGAGCAGTACTTC	CASSLGPRGRSYEQYF
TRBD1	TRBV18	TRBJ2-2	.	TGTGCCAGCTCGCAAGGGACAGGACGTTCTGGTGTGGAGCTGTTTTTT	CASSQGTGRSGVELFF
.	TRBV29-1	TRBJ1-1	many	TGCAGCGTTGCCCGAGCTTTCTTT	CSVARAFF
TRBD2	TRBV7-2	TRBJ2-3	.	TGTGCCAGCAGCTACGGACTAGCGGGGACAGCAGATACGCAGTATTTT	CASSYGLAGTADTQYF
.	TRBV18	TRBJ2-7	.	TGTGCCAGCTCACCCGCGACAGGAACCTACGAGCAGTACTTC	CASSPATGTYEQYF
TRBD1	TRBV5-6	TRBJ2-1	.	TGTGCCAGCAGCTGGGGGACAGGGAGAGGTGATGAGCAGTTCTTC	CASSWGTGRGDEQFF
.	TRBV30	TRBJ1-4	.	TGTGCCTGGAGCCCACGGGCCTCAAACCAGGGCAGAGGGGAAAAACTGTTTTTT	CAWSPRASNQGRGEKLFF
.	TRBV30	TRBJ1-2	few	TGTGCCTGGAGCAGACAGGACACCTATGGCTACACCTTC	CAWSRQDTYGYTF
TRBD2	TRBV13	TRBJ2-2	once	TGTGCCAGCAGCTTAGCCGGGAGGGCCGCCGGGGAGCTGTTTTTT	CASSLAGRAAGELFF
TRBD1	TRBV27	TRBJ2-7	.	TGTGCCAGCACCAAGACAGGGAAGGATCACGAGCAGTACTTC	CASTKTGKDHEQYF
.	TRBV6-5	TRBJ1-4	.	TGTGCCAGCAGTTACGTCTTAGGGGAGAGACTGTTTTTT	CASSYVLGERLFF
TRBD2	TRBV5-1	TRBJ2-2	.	TGCGCCAGCAGCCCAGGGACTAGCGGGGGTCTAACCGGGGAGCTGTTTTTT	CASSPGTSGGLTGELFF